This T cell receptor (beta chain) is from a study of blood T cell repertoires in COVID-19. At the level of the study: Some COVID-19 samples were acute and others convalescent; all came from the United States, Italy and Spain. Sample material is recorded as cDNA or gDNA derived from T cells, B-cell-depleted T cells, or PBMCs.

Generated by immunoSEQ multiplex PCR, the TCRdb table keeps only in-frame clones and is missing some. The repertoire has about 300,000 clones, approximately 89% of them found once; the top ten carry 2.9%. Living in about two dozen US areas, the participants were between roughly 18 and 90 years of age. Each participant's cohort was designated according to participant-reported clinical history. The specimen sequenced was PBMCs or T cells enriched from blood (not recorded which). The receptor was isolated from a woman aged 50 to 65 who had been exposed to COVID-19.

CDR3 nucleotides: TGTGCCAGCAGCGCACGTCAGGACACTGAAGCTTTCTTT. Its protein product is CASSARQDTEAFF. The chain joins TRBV3-1 (or the pseudogene TRBV3-2) to TRBJ1-1; D unresolved. This CDR3 is built from 13 residues. V was cut by 5 bases and J by 3 bases, with 10 bases left in between. CDR1 is LGHDT and CDR2 is YNNKEL in the germline V gene (reference sequence).